A selection of T cell receptor beta chains follows, all from one sample in a study of early T cells in non-severe SARS-CoV-2 infection. TCRdb re-analysed the 5' RACE reads in MiXCR, keeping a single row per CDR3 protein. The table lists about 55,000 distinct CDR3 sequences, about 7.1% of them singletons. This sample comprised whole blood, obtained at baseline. Receptors were obtained from an adult who was a healthcare worker with PCR-confirmed SARS-CoV-2 infection or an uninfected control (not recorded which). The conserved cysteine and the conserved F or W are not part of the CDR3 here. Clone size, where shown, is once, few, many, or a class for clones that have expanded.

j_gene,abundance,v_gene,CDR3aa
TRBJ1-5,many,TRBV20-1,SARDPLRVEQPQH
TRBJ1-2,NA,TRBV12-5,ASGLPGGGYT
TRBJ2-7,many,TRBV9,ASSVAGSREQY
TRBJ2-3,NA,TRBV10-3,AISAVELGSTDTQY
TRBJ1-6,NA,TRBV4-3,ASSQGVHLGNSPLH
TRBJ2-7,NA,TRBV27,ASSRQGLTYEQY
TRBJ1-5,NA,TRBV19,ASAGGVWQPQH
TRBJ2-7,NA,TRBV29-1,SVEGGSQYEQY
TRBJ1-5,few,TRBV19,ASSTWTISNQPQH
TRBJ1-4,NA,TRBV28,ASNPRQGDIEKLL
TRBJ2-1,many,TRBV4-3,ASSQDGNRYNEQF
TRBJ2-2,NA,TRBV5-6,ASSSIWMETGELF
TRBJ1-6,many,TRBV6-6,ASSPTGESPLH
TRBJ2-3,NA,TRBV7-9,ASSVWGLAGTDTQY
TRBJ1-5,few,TRBV3-1,ASSHRTDSNQPQH
TRBJ2-2,few,TRBV2,ASSGGVTNTGELF
TRBJ2-7,many,TRBV6-1,AGARHLGTRSYEQY
TRBJ2-3,few,TRBV29-1,SVELLTSTDTQY
TRBJ2-5,few,TRBV6-2/TRBV6-3,ASSYGPRETQY
TRBJ1-1,few,TRBV25-1,ASSEGGGTVAF
TRBJ2-1,many,TRBV6-5,ASRPDRVNRGEQF
TRBJ2-2,few,TRBV7-6,ASSLMTLSGELF
TRBJ2-5,few,TRBV19,ASSNTYVGIWEETQY
TRBJ2-5,NA,TRBV12-3/TRBV12-4,ASSLSGGRETQY
TRBJ1-1,NA,TRBV11-2,ASSLDANTEAF
TRBJ2-3,NA,TRBV2,ASSEGGLLTDTQY
TRBJ2-3,many,TRBV11-2,ASSSLEDRAADTQY
TRBJ2-7,many,TRBV29-1,SVGGGSYEQY
TRBJ2-7,few,TRBV7-7,ASSPWDGYYEQY
TRBJ2-1,NA,TRBV11-1,ASSPDRPNEQF
TRBJ2-7,many,TRBV28,ASSLGMGGGRERVEQY
TRBJ1-1,once,TRBV7-2,ASSYRPGRIPEAF
TRBJ2-1,NA,TRBV6-2/TRBV6-3,ASSYQYNEQF
TRBJ1-2,many,TRBV10-3,AIRPGTGSNYGYT
TRBJ1-4,few,TRBV19,ASSMRHSAGEKLF
TRBJ2-1,medium-sized,TRBV7-2,ASSPHGRGYNEQF
TRBJ2-1,NA,TRBV20-1,SAWTSGYNEQF
TRBJ1-1,many,TRBV7-8,ASSSGMNTEAF
TRBJ2-7,many,TRBV3-1,ASSQVGGGLLREQY
TRBJ2-3,many,TRBV5-1,ASSSGQGGTDTQY
TRBJ2-5,many,TRBV30,ACKAGGALETQY
TRBJ2-7,few,TRBV10-2,ASRLAGGRPYEQY